This T cell receptor beta chain was recorded in a study of monozygotic twins with inflammatory bowel disease. TCR libraries each used approximately 3,200 ng of total RNA. Eight reactions per sample, run separately, yielded cDNA. Template switching was used to attach UMIs, which incorporated a 6-nucleotide sample barcode. From the 5' RACE reads, TCRdb lists one entry per CDR3 protein and no DNA. The sample totals around 150,000 distinct CDR3 sequences. Study-wide points: Against healthy co-twins, IBD patients had lower TCRbeta diversity (measured by inverse Simpson).

The CDR3 spans 14 residues. The germline V gene encodes CDR1 SGHRS and CDR2 YFSETQ. With regard to this clonotype: Its antigen remains unidentified.

The sequencing input was blood. The rearrangement uses TRBV5-1 and TRBJ2-6. The receptor's source is a human donor with ulcerative colitis or Crohn's disease, or a healthy co-twin of an affected twin (not recorded which). CDR3 sequence reads: CASKLVSGANVLTF.